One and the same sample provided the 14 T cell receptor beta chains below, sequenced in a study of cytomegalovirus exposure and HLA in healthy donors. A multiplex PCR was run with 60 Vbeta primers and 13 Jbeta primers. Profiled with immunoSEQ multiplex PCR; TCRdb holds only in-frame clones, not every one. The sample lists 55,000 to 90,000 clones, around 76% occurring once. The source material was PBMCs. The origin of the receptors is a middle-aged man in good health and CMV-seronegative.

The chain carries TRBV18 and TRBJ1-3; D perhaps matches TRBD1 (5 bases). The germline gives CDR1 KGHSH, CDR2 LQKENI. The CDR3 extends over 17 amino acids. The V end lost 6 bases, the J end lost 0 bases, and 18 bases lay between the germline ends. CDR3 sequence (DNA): TGTGCCAGCTCCCCAGCCCCTGGGGCTCGCTCTGGAAACACCATATATTTT. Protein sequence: CASSPAPGARSGNTIYF.

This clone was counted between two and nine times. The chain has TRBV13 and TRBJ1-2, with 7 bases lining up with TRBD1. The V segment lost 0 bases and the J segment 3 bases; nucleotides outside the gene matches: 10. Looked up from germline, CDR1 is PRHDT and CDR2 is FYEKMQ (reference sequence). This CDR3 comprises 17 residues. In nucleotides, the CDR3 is TGTGCCAGCAGCTTAGGCTTAAAAGGGCAGGGGGACTATGGCTACACCTTC. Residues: CASSLGLKGQGDYGYTF.

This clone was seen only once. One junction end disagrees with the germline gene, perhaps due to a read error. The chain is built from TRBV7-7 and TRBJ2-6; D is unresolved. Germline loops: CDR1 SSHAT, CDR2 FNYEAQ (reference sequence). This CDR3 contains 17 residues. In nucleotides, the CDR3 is TGTGCTAGCAGCTTAGCTCCGGGTCGCTCTGGGGCCAACGTCCTGACTTTC. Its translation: CASSLAPGRSGANVLTF.

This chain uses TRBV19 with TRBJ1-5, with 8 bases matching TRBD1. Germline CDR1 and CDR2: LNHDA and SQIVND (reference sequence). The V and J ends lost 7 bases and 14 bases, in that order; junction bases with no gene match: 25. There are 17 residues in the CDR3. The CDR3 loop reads CASNMTGEYDFPWRKHF. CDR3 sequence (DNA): TGTGCCAGTAATATGACAGGGGAATATGATTTTCCTTGGCGGAAGCATTTT.

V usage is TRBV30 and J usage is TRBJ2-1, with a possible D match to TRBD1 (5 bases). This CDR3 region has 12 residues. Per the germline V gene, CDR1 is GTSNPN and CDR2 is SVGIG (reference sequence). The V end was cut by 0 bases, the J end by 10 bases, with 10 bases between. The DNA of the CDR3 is TGTGCCTGGAGTGTAGGGGTCACAGAGCAGTTCTTC. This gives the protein CAWSVGVTEQFF. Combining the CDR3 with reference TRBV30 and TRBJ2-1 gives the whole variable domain SQTIHQWPATLVQPVGSPLSLECTVEGTSNPNLYWYRQAAGRGLQLLFYSVGIGQISSEVPQNLSASRPQDRQFILSSKKLLLSDSGFYLCAWSVGVTEQFFGPGTRLTVL.

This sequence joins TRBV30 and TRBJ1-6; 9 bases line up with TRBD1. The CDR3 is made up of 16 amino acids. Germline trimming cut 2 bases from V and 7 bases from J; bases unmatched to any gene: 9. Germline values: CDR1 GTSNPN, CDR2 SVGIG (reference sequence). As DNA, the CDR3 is TGTGCCTGGAGTATGACAGGGGGAGTTGGGAATTCACCCCTCCACTTT. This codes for CAWSMTGGVGNSPLHF.

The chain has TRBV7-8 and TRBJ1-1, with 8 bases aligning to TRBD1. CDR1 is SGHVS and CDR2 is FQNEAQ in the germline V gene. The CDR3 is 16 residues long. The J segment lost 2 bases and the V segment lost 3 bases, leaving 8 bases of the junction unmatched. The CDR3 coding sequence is TGTGCCAGCAGCTTGAGTACGGGACAGGCCAACACTGAAGCTTTCTTT. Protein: CASSLSTGQANTEAFF.

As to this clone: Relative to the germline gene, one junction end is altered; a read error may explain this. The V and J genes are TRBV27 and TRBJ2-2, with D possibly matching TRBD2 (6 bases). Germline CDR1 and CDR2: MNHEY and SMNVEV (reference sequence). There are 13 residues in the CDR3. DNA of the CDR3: TGTGCCAGCAGTTTAAGCTGGTTGGGGGGGCTGTTTTTT. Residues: CASSLSWLGGLFF.

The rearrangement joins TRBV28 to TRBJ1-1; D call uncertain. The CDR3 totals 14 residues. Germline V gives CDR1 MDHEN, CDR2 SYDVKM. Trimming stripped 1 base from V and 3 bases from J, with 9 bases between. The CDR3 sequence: CASSLLAVHTEAFF. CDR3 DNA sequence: TGTGCCAGCAGTTTATTGGCGGTACACACTGAAGCTTTCTTT.

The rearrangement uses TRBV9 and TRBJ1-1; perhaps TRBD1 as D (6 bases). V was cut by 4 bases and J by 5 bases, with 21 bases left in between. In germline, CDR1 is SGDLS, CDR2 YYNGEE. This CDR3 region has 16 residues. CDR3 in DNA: TGTGCCAGCAGCCCCCGGGGGGGGAGGGGGATGACTGAAGCTTTCTTT. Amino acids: CASSPRGGRGMTEAFF.

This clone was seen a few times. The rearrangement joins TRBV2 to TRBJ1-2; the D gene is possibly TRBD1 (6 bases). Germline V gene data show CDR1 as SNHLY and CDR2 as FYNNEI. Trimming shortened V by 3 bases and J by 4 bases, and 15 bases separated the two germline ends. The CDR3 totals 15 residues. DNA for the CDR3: TGTGCCAGCAGTGAGATCATGACAGGAGGCTATGGCTACACCTTC. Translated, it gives CASSEIMTGGYGYTF.

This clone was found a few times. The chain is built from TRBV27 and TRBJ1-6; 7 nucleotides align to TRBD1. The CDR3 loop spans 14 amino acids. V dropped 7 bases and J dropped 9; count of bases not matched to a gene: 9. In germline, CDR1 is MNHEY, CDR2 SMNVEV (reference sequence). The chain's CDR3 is CASTPGQKLSPLHF. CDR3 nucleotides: TGTGCCAGCACCCCGGGACAGAAGCTTTCACCCCTCCACTTT.

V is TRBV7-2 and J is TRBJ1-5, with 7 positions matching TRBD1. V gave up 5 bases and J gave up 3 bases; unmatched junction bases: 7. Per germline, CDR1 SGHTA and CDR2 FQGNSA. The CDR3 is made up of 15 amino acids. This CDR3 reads CASSATGMSNQPQHF. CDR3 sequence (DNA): TGTGCCAGCAGCGCGACAGGGATGTCCAATCAGCCCCAGCATTTT.

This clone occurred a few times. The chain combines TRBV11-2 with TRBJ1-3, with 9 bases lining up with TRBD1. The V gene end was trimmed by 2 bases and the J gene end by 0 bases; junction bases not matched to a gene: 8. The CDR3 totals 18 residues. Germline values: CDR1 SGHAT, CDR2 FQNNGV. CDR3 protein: CASSLFDRGAISGNTIYF. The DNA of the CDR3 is TGTGCCAGCAGCTTATTCGACAGGGGGGCCATCTCTGGAAACACCATATATTTT.